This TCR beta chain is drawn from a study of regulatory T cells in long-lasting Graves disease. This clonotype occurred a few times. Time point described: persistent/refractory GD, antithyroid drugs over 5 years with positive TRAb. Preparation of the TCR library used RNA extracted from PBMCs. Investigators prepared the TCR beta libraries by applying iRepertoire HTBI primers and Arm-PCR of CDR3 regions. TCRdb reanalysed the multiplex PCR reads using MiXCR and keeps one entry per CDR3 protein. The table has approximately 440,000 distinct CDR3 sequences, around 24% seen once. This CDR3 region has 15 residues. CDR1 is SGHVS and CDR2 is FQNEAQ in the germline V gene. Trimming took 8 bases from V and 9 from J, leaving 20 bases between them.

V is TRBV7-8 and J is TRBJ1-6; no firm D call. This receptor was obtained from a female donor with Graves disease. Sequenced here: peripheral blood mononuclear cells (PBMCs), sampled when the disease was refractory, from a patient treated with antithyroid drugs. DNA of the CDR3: TGTGCCAGCGGGCTTCGAGAGGGAGGTAGTTCACCCCTCCACTTT. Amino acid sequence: CASGLREGGSSPLHF. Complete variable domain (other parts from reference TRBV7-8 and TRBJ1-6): GAGVSQSPRYKVAKRGQDVALRCDPISGHVSLFWYQQALGQGPEFLTYFQNEAQLDKSGLPSDRFFAERPEGSVSTLKIQRTQQEDSAVYLCASGLREGGSSPLHFGNGTRLTVT.